The T cell receptor (beta chain) under discussion was sequenced for a study of cytomegalovirus exposure and HLA in healthy donors. The PCR made use of 60 Vbeta and 13 Jbeta primers. Sequencing used immunoSEQ multiplex PCR; TCRdb keeps in-frame clones, though not all of them. This sample's clone table lists 53,000 or so clones. Overall study results and limits: Sequence variants that were highly shared formed a cluster that was likely a sequencing artifact. The investigators catalogued some 150 TCR beta chains as cytomegalovirus-associated.

This CDR3 spans 16 amino acids. The V gene's germline CDR1 is SGHRS and CDR2 YFSETQ. V lost 7 bases and J lost 2, with 21 bases in between. In the case of this clone: Its antigen is as yet unknown.

V and J are TRBV5-1 and TRBJ2-5; D may be TRBD1 (6 bases). The source is a male donor in good health and CMV-seropositive. Sequencing was carried out using PBMCs. The CDR3 bases are TGCGCCAGCGTCCAGGGGTTGCTTTCTGGGCAAGAGACCCAGTACTTC. Protein sequence: CASVQGLLSGQETQYF.